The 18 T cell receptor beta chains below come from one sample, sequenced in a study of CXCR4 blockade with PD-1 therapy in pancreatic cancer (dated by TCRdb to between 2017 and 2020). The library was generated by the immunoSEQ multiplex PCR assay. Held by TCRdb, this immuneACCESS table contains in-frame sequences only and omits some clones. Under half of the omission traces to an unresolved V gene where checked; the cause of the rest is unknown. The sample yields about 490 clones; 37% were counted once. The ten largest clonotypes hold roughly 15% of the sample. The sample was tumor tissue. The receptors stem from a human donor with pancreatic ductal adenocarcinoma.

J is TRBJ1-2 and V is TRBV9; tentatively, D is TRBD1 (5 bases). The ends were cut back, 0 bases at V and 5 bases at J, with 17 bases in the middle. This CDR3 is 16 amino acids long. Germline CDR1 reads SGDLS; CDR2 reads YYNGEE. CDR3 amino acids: CASSVDSGRAGYGYTF. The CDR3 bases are TGTGCCAGCAGCGTAGACTCGGGGAGGGCAGGGTATGGCTACACCTTC.

CDR3 sequence (DNA): TGCAGCGTACACGGACCCCAAGAGACCCAGTACTTC. Residues: CSVHGPQETQYF. The chain joins TRBV29-1 to TRBJ2-5, with D uncertain. CDR1 and CDR2 (germline): SQVTM, ANQGSEA. The CDR3 covers 12 residues. The germline V and J ends were trimmed by 6 bases and 1 base, with 9 bases remaining between them. Full variable domain (rest looked up from reference TRBV29-1 and TRBJ2-5): SAVISQKPSRDICQRGTSLTIQCQVDSQVTMMFWYRQQPGQSLTLIATANQGSEATYESGFVIDKFPISRPNLTFSTLTVSNMSPEDSSIYLCSVHGPQETQYFGPGTRLLVL.

The CDR3 sequence is CASHISSNYGYTF. The DNA for the CDR3 is TGTGCCAGCCACATCTCTTCTAACTATGGCTACACCTTC. The chain carries TRBV6-8 and TRBJ1-2; D remains unclear. This CDR3 contains 13 residues. V lost 8 bases and J lost 0, with 10 bases in between. Germline V gene data show CDR1 as MNHGY and CDR2 as SAAAGT.

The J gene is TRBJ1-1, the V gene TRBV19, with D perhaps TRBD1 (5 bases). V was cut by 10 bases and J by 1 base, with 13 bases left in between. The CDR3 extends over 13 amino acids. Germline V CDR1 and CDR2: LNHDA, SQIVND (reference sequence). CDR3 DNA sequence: TGTGCCATCCAGGGACCGCCGAACACTGAAGCTTTCTTT. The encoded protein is CAIQGPPNTEAFF. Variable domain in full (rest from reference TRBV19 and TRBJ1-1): DGGITQSPKYLFRKEGQNVTLSCEQNLNHDAMYWYRQDPGQGLRLIYYSQIVNDFQKGDIAEGYSVSREKKESFPLTVTSAQKNPTAFYLCAIQGPPNTEAFFGQGTRLTVV.

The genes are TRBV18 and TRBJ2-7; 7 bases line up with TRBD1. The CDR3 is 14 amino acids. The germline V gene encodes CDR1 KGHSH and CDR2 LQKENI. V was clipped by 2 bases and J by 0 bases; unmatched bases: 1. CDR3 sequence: CASSPKGASYEQYF. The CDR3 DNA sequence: TGTGCCAGCTCACCAAAGGGGGCCTCCTACGAGCAGTACTTC.

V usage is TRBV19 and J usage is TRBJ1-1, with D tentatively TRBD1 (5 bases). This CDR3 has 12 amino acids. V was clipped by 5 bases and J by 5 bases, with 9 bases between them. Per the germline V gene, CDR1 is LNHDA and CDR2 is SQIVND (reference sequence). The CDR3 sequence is CASSVGDTEAFF. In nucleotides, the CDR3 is TGTGCCAGTAGTGTAGGGGATACTGAAGCTTTCTTT.

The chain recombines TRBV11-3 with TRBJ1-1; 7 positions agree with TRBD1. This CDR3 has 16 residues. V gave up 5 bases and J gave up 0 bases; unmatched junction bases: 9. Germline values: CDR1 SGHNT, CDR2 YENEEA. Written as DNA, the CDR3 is TGTGCCAGCAGCCCCAGGGGGGGGCAAATGAACACTGAAGCTTTCTTT. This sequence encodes CASSPRGGQMNTEAFF.

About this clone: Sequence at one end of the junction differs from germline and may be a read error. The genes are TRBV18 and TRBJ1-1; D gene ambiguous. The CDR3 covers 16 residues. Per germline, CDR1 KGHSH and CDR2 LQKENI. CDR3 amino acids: CANSPFVEGPYTEAFF. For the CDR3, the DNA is TGTGCCAACTCACCGTTCGTGGAGGGCCCCTACACTGAAGCTTTCTTT.

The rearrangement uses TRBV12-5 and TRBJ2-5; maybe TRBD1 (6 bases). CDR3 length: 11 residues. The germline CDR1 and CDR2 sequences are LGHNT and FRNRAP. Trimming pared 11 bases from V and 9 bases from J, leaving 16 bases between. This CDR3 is CASSAGEAQYF. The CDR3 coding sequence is TGTGCTTCTTCGGCAGGGGAAGCCCAGTACTTC.

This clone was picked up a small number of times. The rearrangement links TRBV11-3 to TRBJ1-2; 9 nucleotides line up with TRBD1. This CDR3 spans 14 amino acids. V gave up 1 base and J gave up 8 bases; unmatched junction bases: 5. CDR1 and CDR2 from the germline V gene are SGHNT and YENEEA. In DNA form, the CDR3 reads TGTGCCAGCAGCTTAGGGGGGGACAGGGCCGGCTACACCTTC. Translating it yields CASSLGGDRAGYTF.

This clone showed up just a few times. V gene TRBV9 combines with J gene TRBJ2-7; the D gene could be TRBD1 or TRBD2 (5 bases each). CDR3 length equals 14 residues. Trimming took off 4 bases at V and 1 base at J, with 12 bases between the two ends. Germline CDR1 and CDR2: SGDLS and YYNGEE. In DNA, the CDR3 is TGTGCCAGCAGCCGGGACGGACATTCCTACGAGCAGTACTTC. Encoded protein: CASSRDGHSYEQYF.

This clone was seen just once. In nucleotides, the CDR3 is TGCAGCGTTCGTCAGGTCACGAACACTGAAGCTTTCTTT. It translates to CSVRQVTNTEAFF. The rearrangement uses TRBV29-1 and TRBJ1-1; D gene unclear. V shed 5 bases and J shed 1 base, with 11 bases lying between them. Germline lookup yields CDR1 SQVTM and CDR2 ANQGSEA. The CDR3 runs 13 residues.

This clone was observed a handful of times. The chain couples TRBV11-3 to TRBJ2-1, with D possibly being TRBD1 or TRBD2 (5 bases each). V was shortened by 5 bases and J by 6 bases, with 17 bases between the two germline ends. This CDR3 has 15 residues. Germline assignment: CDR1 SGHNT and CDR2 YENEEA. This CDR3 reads CASSPGPVRGNEQFF. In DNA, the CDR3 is TGTGCCAGCAGCCCGGGACCGGTTAGAGGCAATGAGCAGTTCTTC. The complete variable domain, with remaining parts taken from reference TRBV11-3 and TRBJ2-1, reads EAGVVQSPRYKIIEKKQPVAFWCNPISGHNTLYWYLQNLGQGPELLIRYENEEAVDDSQLPKDRFSAERLKGVDSTLKIQPAELGDSAVYLCASSPGPVRGNEQFFGPGTRLTVL.

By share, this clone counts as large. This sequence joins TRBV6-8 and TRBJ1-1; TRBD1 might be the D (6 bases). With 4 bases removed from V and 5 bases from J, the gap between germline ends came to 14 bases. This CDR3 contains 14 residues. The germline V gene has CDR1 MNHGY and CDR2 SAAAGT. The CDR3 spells CASSWRGAGTEAFF. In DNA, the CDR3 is TGTGCCAGCAGTTGGAGGGGGGCAGGGACTGAAGCTTTCTTT.

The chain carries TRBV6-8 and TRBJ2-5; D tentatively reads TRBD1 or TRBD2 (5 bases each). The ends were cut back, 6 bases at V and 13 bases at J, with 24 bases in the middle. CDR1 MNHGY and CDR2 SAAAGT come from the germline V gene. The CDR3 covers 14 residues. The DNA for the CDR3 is TGTGCCAGCAGGGGCGTCGGGACCCTTGTGAGCGGGTACTTC. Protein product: CASRGVGTLVSGYF.

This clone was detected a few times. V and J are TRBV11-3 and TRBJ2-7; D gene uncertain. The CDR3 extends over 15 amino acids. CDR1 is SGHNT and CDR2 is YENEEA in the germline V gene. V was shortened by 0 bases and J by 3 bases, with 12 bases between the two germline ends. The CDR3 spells CASSLERRVVYEQYF. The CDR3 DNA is TGTGCCAGCAGCTTAGAACGCCGAGTTGTCTACGAGCAGTACTTC.

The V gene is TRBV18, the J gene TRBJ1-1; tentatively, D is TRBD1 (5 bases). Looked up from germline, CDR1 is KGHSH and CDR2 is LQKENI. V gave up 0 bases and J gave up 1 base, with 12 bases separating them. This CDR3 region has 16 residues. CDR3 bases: TGTGCCAGCTCACCACCGCAGGGCCGGGCGAACACTGAAGCTTTCTTT. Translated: CASSPPQGRANTEAFF.

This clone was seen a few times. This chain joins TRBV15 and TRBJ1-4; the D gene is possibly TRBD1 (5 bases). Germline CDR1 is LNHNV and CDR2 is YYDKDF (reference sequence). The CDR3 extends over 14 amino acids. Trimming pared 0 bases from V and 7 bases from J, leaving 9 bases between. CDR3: CATSRDGGFEKLFF. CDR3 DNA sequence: TGTGCCACCAGCAGAGATGGGGGGTTTGAAAAACTGTTTTTT.